The clone carrying this T cell receptor (beta chain) was seen a handful of times. V was pared by 0 bases and J by 5 bases, with 12 bases of the junction left unmatched. The length of the CDR3 is 18 residues. The germline gives CDR1 PRHDT, CDR2 FYEKMQ (reference sequence). The data were taken from a study of T cell repertoires in cytomegalovirus infection. A single record per CDR3 protein comes from TCRdb applying MiXCR to the reads. The table has fewer than 550,000 distinct CDR3 sequences, 16% seen once. The sample comprised CD8+ T cells from PBMCs. The gene calls are TRBV13 and TRBJ2-3; 9 nucleotides agree with TRBD2. The sequence derives from a human donor in good health (CMV status not recorded). Some clones in this sample may be carry-over from other donors' samples. CDR3 DNA sequence: TGTGCCAGCAGCTTAGGAGGCCAGCGGGAGGTGTATGTAGATACGCAGTATTTT. Its translation is CASSLGGQREVYVDTQYF.